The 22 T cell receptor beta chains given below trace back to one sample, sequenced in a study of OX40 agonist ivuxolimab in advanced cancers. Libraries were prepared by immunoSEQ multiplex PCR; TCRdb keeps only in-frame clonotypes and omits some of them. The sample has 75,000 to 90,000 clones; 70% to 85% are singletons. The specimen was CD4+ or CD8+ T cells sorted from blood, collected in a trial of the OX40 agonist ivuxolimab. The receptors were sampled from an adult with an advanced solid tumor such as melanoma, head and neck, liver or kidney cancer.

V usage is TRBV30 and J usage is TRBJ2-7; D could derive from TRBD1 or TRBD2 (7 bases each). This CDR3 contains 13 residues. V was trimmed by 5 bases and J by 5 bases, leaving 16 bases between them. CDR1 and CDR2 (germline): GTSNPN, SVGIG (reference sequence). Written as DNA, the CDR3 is TGTGCCTGGGACATCAGGGGGGGGCACGAGCAGTACTTC. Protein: CAWDIRGGHEQYF.

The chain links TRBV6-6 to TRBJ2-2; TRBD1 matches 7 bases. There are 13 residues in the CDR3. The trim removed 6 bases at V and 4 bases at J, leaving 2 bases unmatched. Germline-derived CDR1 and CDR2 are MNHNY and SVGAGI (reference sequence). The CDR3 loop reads CASSRDSTGELFF. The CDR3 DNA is TGTGCCAGCAGCAGGGACAGCACCGGGGAGCTGTTTTTT.

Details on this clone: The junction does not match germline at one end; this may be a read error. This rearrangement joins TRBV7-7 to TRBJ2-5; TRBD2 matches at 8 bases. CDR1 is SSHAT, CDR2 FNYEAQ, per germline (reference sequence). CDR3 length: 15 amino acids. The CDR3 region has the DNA TGTGCTAGCAGCTTAGGAGGACTAGCCCAAGAGACCCAGTACTTC. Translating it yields CASSLGGLAQETQYF.

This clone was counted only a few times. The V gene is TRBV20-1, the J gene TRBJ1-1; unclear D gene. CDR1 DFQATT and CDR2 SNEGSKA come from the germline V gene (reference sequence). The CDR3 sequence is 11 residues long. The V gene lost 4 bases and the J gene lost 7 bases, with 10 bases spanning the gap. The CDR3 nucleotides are TGCAGTGCTACCCCAATCCGTGAAGCTTTCTTT. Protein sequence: CSATPIREAFF.

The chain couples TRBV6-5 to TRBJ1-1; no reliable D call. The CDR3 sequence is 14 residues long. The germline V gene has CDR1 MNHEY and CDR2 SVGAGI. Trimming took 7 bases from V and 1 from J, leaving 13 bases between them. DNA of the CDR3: TGTGCCAGCACCCCATTACAAAGGAACACTGAAGCTTTCTTT. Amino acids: CASTPLQRNTEAFF.

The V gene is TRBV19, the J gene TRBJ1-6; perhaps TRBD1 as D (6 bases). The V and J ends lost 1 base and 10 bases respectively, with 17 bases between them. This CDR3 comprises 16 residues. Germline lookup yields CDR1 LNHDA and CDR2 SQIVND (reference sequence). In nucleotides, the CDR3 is TGTGCCAGTAGTATAGGATGGCGGCAGGGGACCTCACCCCTCCACTTT. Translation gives CASSIGWRQGTSPLHF. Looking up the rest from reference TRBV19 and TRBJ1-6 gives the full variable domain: DGGITQSPKYLFRKEGQNVTLSCEQNLNHDAMYWYRQDPGQGLRLIYYSQIVNDFQKGDIAEGYSVSREKKESFPLTVTSAQKNPTAFYLCASSIGWRQGTSPLHFGNGTRLTVT.

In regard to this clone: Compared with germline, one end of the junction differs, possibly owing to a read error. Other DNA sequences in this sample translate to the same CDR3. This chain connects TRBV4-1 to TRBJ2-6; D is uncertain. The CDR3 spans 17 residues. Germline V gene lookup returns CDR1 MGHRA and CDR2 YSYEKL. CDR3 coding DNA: TGCGCCAGCAGTCAAGTGGACGGAAACTCTGGGGCCAACGTCCTGACTTTC. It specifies CASSQVDGNSGANVLTF.

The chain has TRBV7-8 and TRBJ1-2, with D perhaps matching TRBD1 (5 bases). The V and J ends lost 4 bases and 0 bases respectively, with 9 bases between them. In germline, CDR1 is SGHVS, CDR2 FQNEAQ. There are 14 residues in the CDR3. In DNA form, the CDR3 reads TGTGCCAGCAGCTCCGCAGGGTCTAACTATGGCTACACCTTC. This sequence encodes CASSSAGSNYGYTF.

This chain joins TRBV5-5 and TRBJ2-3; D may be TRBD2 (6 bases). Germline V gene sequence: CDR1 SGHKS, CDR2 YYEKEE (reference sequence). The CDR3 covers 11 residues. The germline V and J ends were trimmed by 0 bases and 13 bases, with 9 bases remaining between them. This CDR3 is CASSLGLVEYF. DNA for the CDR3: TGTGCCAGCAGCTTGGGACTAGTTGAGTATTTT.

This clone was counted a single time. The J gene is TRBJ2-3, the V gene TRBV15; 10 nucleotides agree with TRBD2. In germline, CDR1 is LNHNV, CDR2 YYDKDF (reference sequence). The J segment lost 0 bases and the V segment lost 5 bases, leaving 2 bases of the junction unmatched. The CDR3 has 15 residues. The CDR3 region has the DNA TGTGCCACCAGCCCTAGCGGGAGAAGCACAGATACGCAGTATTTT. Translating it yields CATSPSGRSTDTQYF.

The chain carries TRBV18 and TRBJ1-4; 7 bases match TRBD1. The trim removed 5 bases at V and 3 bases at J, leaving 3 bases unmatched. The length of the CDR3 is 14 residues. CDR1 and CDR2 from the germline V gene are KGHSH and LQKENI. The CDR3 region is CASSNGQANEKLFF. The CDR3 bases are TGTGCCAGCTCAAACGGACAGGCTAATGAAAAACTGTTTTTT.

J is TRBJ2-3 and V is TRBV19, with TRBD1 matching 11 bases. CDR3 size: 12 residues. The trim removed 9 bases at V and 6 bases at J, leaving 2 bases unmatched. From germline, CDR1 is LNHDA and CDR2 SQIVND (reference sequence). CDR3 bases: TGTGCCAGCAGGGACAGGGGGGATACGCAGTATTTT. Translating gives CASRDRGDTQYF.

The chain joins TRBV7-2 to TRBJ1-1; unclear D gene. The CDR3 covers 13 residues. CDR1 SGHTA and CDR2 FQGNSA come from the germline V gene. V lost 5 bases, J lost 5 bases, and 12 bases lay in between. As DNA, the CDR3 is TGTGCCAGCAGCCGCGGGTCGAGGACTGAAGCTTTCTTT. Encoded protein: CASSRGSRTEAFF.

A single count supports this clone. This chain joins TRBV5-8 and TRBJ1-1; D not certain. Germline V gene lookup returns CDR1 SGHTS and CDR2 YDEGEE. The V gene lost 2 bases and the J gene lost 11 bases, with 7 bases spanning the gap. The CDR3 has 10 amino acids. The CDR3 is CASSFSPAFF. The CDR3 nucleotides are TGTGCCAGCAGCTTTTCACCCGCTTTCTTT.

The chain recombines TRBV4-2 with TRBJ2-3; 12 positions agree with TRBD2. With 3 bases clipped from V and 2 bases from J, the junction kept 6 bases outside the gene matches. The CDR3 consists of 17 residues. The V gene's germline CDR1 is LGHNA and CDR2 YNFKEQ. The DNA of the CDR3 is TGTGCCAGCAGCCAGGACCTAGCGGGGGGGAACACAGATACGCAGTATTTT. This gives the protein CASSQDLAGGNTDTQYF.

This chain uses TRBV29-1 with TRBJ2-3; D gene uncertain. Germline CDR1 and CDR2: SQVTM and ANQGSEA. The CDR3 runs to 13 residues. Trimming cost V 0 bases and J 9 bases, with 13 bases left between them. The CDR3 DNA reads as TGCAGCGTTGAAGATCCCGGTCCGCAGACGCAGTATTTT. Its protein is CSVEDPGPQTQYF.

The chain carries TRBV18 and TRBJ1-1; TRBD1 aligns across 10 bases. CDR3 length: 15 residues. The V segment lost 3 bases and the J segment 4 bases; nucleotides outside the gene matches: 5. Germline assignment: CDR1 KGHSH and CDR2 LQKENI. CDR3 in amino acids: CASSPTGGAFTEAFF. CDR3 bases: TGTGCCAGCTCACCGACAGGGGGCGCGTTCACTGAAGCTTTCTTT.

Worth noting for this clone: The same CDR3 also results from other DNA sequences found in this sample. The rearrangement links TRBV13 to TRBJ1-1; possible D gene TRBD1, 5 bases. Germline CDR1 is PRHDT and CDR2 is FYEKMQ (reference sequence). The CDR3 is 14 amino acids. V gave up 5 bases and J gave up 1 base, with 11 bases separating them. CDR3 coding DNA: TGTGCCAGCAGCCGGGGGAGACCGAACACTGAAGCTTTCTTT. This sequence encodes CASSRGRPNTEAFF.

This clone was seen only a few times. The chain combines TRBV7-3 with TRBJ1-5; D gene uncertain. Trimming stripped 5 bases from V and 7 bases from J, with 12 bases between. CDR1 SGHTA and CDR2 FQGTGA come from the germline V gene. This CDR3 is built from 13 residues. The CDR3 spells CASSRTPGQPQHF. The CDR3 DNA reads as TGTGCCAGCAGCAGAACCCCGGGGCAGCCCCAGCATTTT.

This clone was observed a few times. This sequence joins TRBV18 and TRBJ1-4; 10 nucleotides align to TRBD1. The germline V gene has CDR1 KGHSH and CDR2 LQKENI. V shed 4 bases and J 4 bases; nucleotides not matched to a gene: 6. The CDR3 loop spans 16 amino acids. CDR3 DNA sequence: TGTGCCAGCTCACGCCTCGGACAGGGGGTTAATGAAAAACTGTTTTTT. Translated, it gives CASSRLGQGVNEKLFF.

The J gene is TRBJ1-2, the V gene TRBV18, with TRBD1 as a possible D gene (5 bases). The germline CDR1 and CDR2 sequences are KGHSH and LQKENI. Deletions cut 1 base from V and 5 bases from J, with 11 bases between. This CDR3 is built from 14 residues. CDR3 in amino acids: CASSPLDTKYGYTF. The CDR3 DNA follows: TGTGCCAGCTCACCACTGGACACCAAGTATGGCTACACCTTC. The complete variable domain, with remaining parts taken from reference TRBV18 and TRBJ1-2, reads NAGVMQNPRHLVRRRGQEARLRCSPMKGHSHVYWYRQLPEEGLKFMVYLQKENIIDESGMPKERFSAEFPKEGPSILRIQQVVRGDSAAYFCASSPLDTKYGYTFGSGTRLTVV.

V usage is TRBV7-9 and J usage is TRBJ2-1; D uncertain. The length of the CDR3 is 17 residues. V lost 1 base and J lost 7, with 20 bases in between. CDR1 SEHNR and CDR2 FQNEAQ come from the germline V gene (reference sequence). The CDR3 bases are TGTGCCAGCAGCTTAGGTTCGACTGCTTATGGGTCTAATGAGCAGTTCTTC. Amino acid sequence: CASSLGSTAYGSNEQFF.